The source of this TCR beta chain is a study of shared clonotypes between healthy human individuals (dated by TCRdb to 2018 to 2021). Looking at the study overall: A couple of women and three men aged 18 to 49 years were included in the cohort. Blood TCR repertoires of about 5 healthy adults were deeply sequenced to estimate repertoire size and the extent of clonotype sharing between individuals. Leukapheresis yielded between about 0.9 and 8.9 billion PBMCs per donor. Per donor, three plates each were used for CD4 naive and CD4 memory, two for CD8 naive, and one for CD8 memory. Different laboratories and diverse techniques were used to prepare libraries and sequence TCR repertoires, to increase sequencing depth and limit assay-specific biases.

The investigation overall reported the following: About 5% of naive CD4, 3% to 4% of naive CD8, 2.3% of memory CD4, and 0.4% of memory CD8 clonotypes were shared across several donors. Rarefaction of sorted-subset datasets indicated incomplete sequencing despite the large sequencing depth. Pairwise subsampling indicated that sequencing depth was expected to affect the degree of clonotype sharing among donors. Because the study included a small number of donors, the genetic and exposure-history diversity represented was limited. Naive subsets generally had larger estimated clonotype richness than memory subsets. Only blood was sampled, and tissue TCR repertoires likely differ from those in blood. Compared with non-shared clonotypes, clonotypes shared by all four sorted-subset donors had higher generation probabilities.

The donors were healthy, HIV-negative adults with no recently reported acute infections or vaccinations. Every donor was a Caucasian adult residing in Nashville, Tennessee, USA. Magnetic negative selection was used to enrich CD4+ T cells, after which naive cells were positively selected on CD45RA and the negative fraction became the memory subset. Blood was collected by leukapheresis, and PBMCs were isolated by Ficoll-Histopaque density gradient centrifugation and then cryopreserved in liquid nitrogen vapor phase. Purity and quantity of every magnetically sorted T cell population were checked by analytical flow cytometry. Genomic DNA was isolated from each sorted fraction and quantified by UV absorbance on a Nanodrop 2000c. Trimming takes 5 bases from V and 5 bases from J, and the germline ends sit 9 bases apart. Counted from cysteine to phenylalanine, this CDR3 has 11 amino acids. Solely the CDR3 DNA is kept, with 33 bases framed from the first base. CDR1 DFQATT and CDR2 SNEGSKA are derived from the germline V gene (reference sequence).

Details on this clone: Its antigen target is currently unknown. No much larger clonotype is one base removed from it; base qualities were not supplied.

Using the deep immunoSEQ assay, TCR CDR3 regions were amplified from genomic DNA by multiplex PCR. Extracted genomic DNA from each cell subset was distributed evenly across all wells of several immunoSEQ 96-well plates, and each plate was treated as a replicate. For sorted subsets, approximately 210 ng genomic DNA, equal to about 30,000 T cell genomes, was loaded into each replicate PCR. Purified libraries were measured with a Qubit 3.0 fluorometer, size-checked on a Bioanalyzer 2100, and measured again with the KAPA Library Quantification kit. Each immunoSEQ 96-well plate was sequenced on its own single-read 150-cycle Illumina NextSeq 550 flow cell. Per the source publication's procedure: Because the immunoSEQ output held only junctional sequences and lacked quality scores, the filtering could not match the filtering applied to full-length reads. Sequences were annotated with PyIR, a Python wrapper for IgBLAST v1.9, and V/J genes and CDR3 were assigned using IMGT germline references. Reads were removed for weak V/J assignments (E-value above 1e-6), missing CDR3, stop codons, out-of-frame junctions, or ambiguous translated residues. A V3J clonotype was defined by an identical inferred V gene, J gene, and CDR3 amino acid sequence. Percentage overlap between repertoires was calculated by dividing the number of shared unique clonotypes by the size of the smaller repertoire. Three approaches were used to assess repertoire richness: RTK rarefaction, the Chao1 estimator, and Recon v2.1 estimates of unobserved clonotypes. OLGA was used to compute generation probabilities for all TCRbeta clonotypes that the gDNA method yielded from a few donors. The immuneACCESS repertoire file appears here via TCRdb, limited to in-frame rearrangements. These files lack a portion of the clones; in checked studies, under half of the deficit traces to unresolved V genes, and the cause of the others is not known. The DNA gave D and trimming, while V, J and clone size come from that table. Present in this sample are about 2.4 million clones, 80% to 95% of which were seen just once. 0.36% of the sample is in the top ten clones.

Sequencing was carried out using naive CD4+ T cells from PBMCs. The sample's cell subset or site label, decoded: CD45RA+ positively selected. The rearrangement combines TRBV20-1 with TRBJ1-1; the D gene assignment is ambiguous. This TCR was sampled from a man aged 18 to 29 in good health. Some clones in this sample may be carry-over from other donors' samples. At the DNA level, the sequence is TGCAGTGCTTTCCCTGGGACTGAAGCTTTCTTT. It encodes CSAFPGTEAFF.